Below, 24 T cell receptor beta chains from the same sample are listed, as sequenced in a study of cytomegalovirus exposure and HLA in healthy donors. The PCR was carried out with 60 Vbeta primers and 13 Jbeta primers. Generated by immunoSEQ multiplex PCR, the TCRdb table keeps only in-frame clones and is missing some. The table lists under 200,000 clones, 70% to 90% of them singletons. The source material was PBMCs. Every receptor here comes from a man aged 25 to 40 in good health and CMV-seropositive.

The V gene is TRBV7-8, the J gene TRBJ2-1; 8 nucleotides match TRBD2. CDR3 length equals 15 residues. V was pared by 5 bases and J by 6 bases, with 9 bases of the junction left unmatched. Germline V gene lookup returns CDR1 SGHVS and CDR2 FQNEAQ. CDR3 region: CASSGPGLEINEQFF. As DNA, the CDR3 is TGTGCCAGCAGCGGTCCGGGACTAGAGATCAATGAGCAGTTCTTC. The variable domain in full, completed from reference TRBV7-8 and TRBJ2-1, reads GAGVSQSPRYKVAKRGQDVALRCDPISGHVSLFWYQQALGQGPEFLTYFQNEAQLDKSGLPSDRFFAERPEGSVSTLKIQRTQQEDSAVYLCASSGPGLEINEQFFGPGTRLTVL.

The chain carries TRBV7-6 and TRBJ2-5; 8 nucleotides match TRBD2. V was pared by 5 bases and J by 1 base, with 9 bases of the junction left unmatched. Germline lookup yields CDR1 SGHVS and CDR2 FNYEAQ. The CDR3 consists of 16 residues. CDR3 sequence: CASSRAGTRAQETQYF. DNA for the CDR3: TGTGCCAGCAGCCGGGCAGGGACTAGAGCCCAAGAGACCCAGTACTTC.

The chain is built from TRBV21-1 and TRBJ2-7; the D call in the table, TRBD2, was not verified against the DNA. TRBV21-1 has pseudogene status. CDR3 length: 20 residues. The CDR3 reads CASSVLGDGSSGTSGKEQYV. The CDR3 DNA follows: TGTGCCAGCAGCGTTTTGGGGGACGGAAGTTCCGGGACTAGCGGGAAAGAGCAGTACGTC.

The chain uses TRBV30 and TRBJ1-4; TRBD1 aligns across 11 bases. Germline V gene sequence: CDR1 GTSNPN, CDR2 SVGIG (reference sequence). CDR3 length: 16 residues. J lost 2 bases, V lost 5 bases, and 7 bases had no gene match. CDR3 DNA: TGTGCCTGGGGACAGGGGGCGCGTCGGACTAATGAAAAACTGTTTTTT. It yields the protein CAWGQGARRTNEKLFF.

This clone appeared a single time. The gene calls are TRBV7-9 and TRBJ2-1; no clear D gene. The CDR3 extends over 18 amino acids. CDR1 and CDR2 from the germline V gene are SEHNR and FQNEAQ (reference sequence). The V and J ends lost 4 bases and 0 bases respectively, with 19 bases between them. The CDR3 loop is CASSSTTGSKPSYNEQFF. For the CDR3, the DNA is TGTGCCAGCAGCTCCACTACCGGCAGCAAACCCTCCTACAATGAGCAGTTCTTC.

This clone has more than one count but fewer than ten. This chain joins TRBV10-1 and TRBJ2-7; the match to TRBD2 covers 10 bases. Germline V CDR1 and CDR2: WNHNN, SYGVQD (reference sequence). The V gene end was trimmed by 8 bases and the J gene end by 4 bases; junction bases not matched to a gene: 5. This CDR3 has 13 amino acids. The CDR3 sequence: CASEREGLYEQYF. The CDR3 coding sequence is TGCGCCAGCGAGCGGGAGGGCCTTTACGAGCAGTACTTC.

V usage is TRBV4-1 and J usage is TRBJ1-2, with D unresolved. V lost 4 bases and J 2 bases, leaving 11 bases between the germline ends. From germline, CDR1 is MGHRA and CDR2 YSYEKL. The CDR3 runs to 14 residues. For the CDR3, the DNA is TGCGCCAGCAGCCGAAGCATACCGAACTATGGCTACACCTTC. It yields the protein CASSRSIPNYGYTF.

As for this clone: Other DNA sequences of this sample code for an identical CDR3. This chain links TRBV5-1 with TRBJ2-1, with 7 bases fitting TRBD2. This CDR3 region has 15 residues. Looked up from germline, CDR1 is SGHRS and CDR2 is YFSETQ. After removal of 0 bases from V and 8 bases from J, the junction contained 8 bases not matched to a gene. CDR3 sequence (DNA): TGCGCCAGCAGCTTGGCGGCGGGAGTGTGGTATGAGCAGTTCTTC. It translates to CASSLAAGVWYEQFF.

The chain carries TRBV27 and TRBJ2-1; D ambiguous. Germline V gene sequence: CDR1 MNHEY, CDR2 SMNVEV (reference sequence). This CDR3 region has 14 residues. Trimming took off 4 bases at V and 9 bases at J, with 16 bases between the two ends. The CDR3 coding sequence is TGTGCCAGCAGTTCGTCCCCGGTGAGCGTTGAGCAGTTCTTC. It translates to CASSSSPVSVEQFF.

The V and J genes are TRBV7-9 and TRBJ2-7, with D possibly being TRBD2 (5 bases). The CDR3 totals 14 residues. Germline assignment: CDR1 SEHNR and CDR2 FQNEAQ (reference sequence). V gave up 5 bases and J gave up 0 bases, with 11 bases separating them. The CDR3 protein is CASSVTGGSYEQYV. The CDR3 DNA follows: TGTGCCAGCAGCGTAACTGGAGGCTCCTACGAGCAGTACGTC.

This clone was recorded once. The chain combines TRBV19 with TRBJ1-1, with D perhaps matching TRBD1 (5 bases). The V end was cut by 2 bases, the J end by 0 bases, with 13 bases between. Germline V gene data show CDR1 as LNHDA and CDR2 as SQIVND (reference sequence). This CDR3 comprises 16 residues. The chain's CDR3 is CASSIRGGAMNTEAFF. CDR3 sequence (DNA): TGTGCCAGTAGTATAAGAGGAGGGGCCATGAACACTGAAGCTTTCTTT.

The chain couples TRBV28 to TRBJ2-5; maybe TRBD2 (5 bases). V lost 3 bases and J lost 5, with 10 bases in between. In germline, CDR1 is MDHEN, CDR2 SYDVKM. This CDR3 is 13 amino acids long. The CDR3 DNA is TGTGCCAGCAGTTTCCCGGAGGAGGAGACCCAGTACTTC. The encoded protein is CASSFPEEETQYF.

This clone was seen a handful of times. The chain employs TRBV5-1 and TRBJ1-1; the match to TRBD1 covers 8 bases. The CDR3 runs to 14 residues. J lost 2 bases, V lost 3 bases, and 3 bases had no gene match. The germline V gene has CDR1 SGHRS and CDR2 YFSETQ. The CDR3 coding sequence is TGCGCCAGCAGCTGGGGGACAGGTAACACTGAAGCTTTCTTT. Protein sequence: CASSWGTGNTEAFF.

As DNA, the CDR3 is TGTGCCAGCAGCTCCCGGGACAGGGGATCCACCATATATTTT. The encoded protein is CASSSRDRGSTIYF. V and J are TRBV7-2 and TRBJ1-3; 10 nucleotides match TRBD1. The CDR3 runs to 14 residues. The germline gives CDR1 SGHTA, CDR2 FQGNSA. V trimming: 4 bases; J trimming: 9 bases; junction bases outside the gene matches: 6.

The chain's CDR3 is CASRTGTGGNYGYTF. As DNA, the CDR3 is TGTGCCAGCCGGACAGGGACAGGAGGAAACTATGGCTACACCTTC. The V and J genes are TRBV27 and TRBJ1-2, with TRBD1 matching 8 bases. With 8 bases clipped from V and 2 bases from J, the junction kept 10 bases outside the gene matches. Germline CDR1 reads MNHEY; CDR2 reads SMNVEV (reference sequence). There are 15 residues in the CDR3.

The table lists this clone with a few counts. The CDR3 spells CASSRSGSNEQYV. In DNA form, the CDR3 reads TGTGCCAGCAGCCGTAGCGGGAGTAACGAGCAGTACGTC. The chain links TRBV25-1 to TRBJ2-7, with 9 bases identical to TRBD2. V gave up 6 bases and J gave up 5 bases; unmatched junction bases: 5. Looked up from germline, CDR1 is MGHDK and CDR2 is SYGVNS. This CDR3 has 13 amino acids.

The chain links TRBV11-2 to TRBJ2-7, with a tentative D call TRBD2 (5 bases). The CDR3 has 14 amino acids. Trimming took 1 base from V and 6 from J, leaving 13 bases between them. CDR1 and CDR2 (germline): SGHAT, FQNNGV. CDR3 in DNA: TGTGCCAGCAGCTTAGTTCTAGCTGTCTCCGAGCAGTACTTC. This gives the protein CASSLVLAVSEQYF.

The CDR3 DNA reads TGTGCCAGCAGCCTGGACAGGGCCCGCAGGGAGCAGTACGTC. Its protein product is CASSLDRARREQYV. The chain uses TRBV28 and TRBJ2-7; 8 bases agree with TRBD1. The germline gives CDR1 MDHEN, CDR2 SYDVKM. The length of the CDR3 is 14 residues. J lost 7 bases, V lost 6 bases, and 11 bases had no gene match.

This chain uses TRBV2 with TRBJ2-5; 7 positions agree with TRBD1. Losses at the gene ends were 5 bases for V and 4 bases for J; bases not matched to a gene: 7. The CDR3 sequence is 14 residues long. CDR1 and CDR2 from the germline V gene are SNHLY and FYNNEI. This chain's CDR3 is CASSFLTGPETQYF. The CDR3 nucleotides read TGTGCCAGCAGTTTTTTGACAGGGCCAGAGACCCAGTACTTC.

This clone came up once. The V and J genes are TRBV4-2 and TRBJ2-1; 10 nucleotides match TRBD2. V lost 4 bases to trimming and J lost 6 bases; unmatched junction nucleotides: 15. Germline CDR1 LGHNA, CDR2 YNFKEQ. The CDR3 extends over 18 amino acids. CDR3 DNA: TGTGCCAGCAGCCGCATAACTTCCGGGACTAGCGAACCCAATGAGCAGTTCTTC. Protein: CASSRITSGTSEPNEQFF.

The gene calls are TRBV6-5 and TRBJ1-5, with D perhaps matching TRBD1 (6 bases). CDR1 MNHEY and CDR2 SVGAGI come from the germline V gene. CDR3 length: 15 residues. The V gene lost 4 bases and the J gene lost 5 bases, with 15 bases spanning the gap. The CDR3 protein is CASSLSGTPDQPQHF. CDR3 coding DNA: TGTGCCAGCAGTTTGTCCGGGACACCCGATCAGCCCCAGCATTTT.

Concerning this clone itself: The junction shows a germline mismatch at one end, possibly a read error. Other nucleotide sequences from this sample produce the same CDR3. V gene TRBV9 combines with J gene TRBJ2-7; 9 bases match TRBD2. In germline, CDR1 is SGDLS, CDR2 YYNGEE. CDR3 size: 15 residues. The CDR3 region is CASSVGRTSDYEQYF. The CDR3 DNA follows: TGTGCCAGTAGCGTAGGGAGGACTAGCGACTACGAGCAGTACTTC.

V usage is TRBV7-3 and J usage is TRBJ2-2; a weak D match, TRBD2 (6 bases). The germline V and J ends were trimmed by 5 bases and 2 bases, with 12 bases remaining between them. CDR1 and CDR2 (germline): SGHTA, FQGTGA. The CDR3 has 15 amino acids. In nucleotides, the CDR3 is TGTGCCAGCAGCCAAGCCGGGACTAACACCGGGGAGCTGTTTTTT. Translated, it gives CASSQAGTNTGELFF.

The chain carries TRBV7-2 and TRBJ2-5; 7 bases map to TRBD1. V dropped 0 bases and J dropped 4; count of bases not matched to a gene: 2. This CDR3 contains 14 residues. Germline CDR1 is SGHTA and CDR2 is FQGNSA. This chain's CDR3 is CASSLAGTAETQYF. The CDR3 DNA follows: TGTGCCAGCAGCTTAGCAGGGACAGCAGAGACCCAGTACTTC.